These T cell receptor beta chains were read from a single sample in a study of Ad26.COV2.S vaccination and SARS-CoV-2 variants. Repertoires were generated with immunoSEQ multiplex PCR, while TCRdb's copy carries only in-frame clones and drops some. The repertoire holds over 400,000 clones, with about 90% as singletons. The sample consisted of peripheral blood, taken in a trial of Ad26.COV2.S vaccine versus placebo. The receptors originated from a person between 18 and 65 years old who received the Ad26.COV2.S COVID-19 vaccine or a placebo. The CDR3 runs from the conserved cysteine through the conserved F or W. The order of the fields is CDR3 protein, CDR3 DNA, V gene, J gene, D gene, clone size. D genes are given only for firm matches. The size entry is marked missing in some rows and otherwise reads once, few, many or a size class.

CDR3: CASSLAHYTGELFF
DNA: TGTGCCAGCAGCTTAGCTCACTACACCGGGGAGCTGTTTTTT
V: TRBV7-9
J: TRBJ2-2
D: NA
size: NA

CDR3: CASSYSNPEGQGAETQYF
DNA: TGTGCCAGCAGTTACTCCAACCCCGAGGGACAGGGGGCGGAGACCCAGTACTTC
V: TRBV6-7
J: TRBJ2-5
D: TRBD1
size: NA

CDR3: CASSFGRNYGYTF
DNA: TGTGCCAGCAGTTTTGGGCGGAACTATGGCTACACCTTC
V: TRBV28
J: TRBJ1-2
D: NA
size: NA

CDR3: CASSLGGQGRNYEQYF
DNA: TGTGCCAGCAGCTTGGGCGGGCAGGGGAGGAACTACGAGCAGTACTTC
V: TRBV5-4
J: TRBJ2-7
D: NA
size: NA

CDR3: CSVEVRNEQFF
DNA: TGCAGCGTTGAAGTCCGGAATGAGCAGTTCTTC
V: TRBV29-1
J: TRBJ2-1
D: NA
size: NA

CDR3: CASSVTYEQYF
DNA: TGTGCCAGCAGCGTCACCTACGAGCAGTACTTC
V: TRBV6-5
J: TRBJ2-7
D: NA
size: NA

CDR3: CASSIGQTGGETQYF
DNA: TGTGCCAGTAGTATAGGGCAGACAGGGGGTGAGACCCAGTACTTC
V: TRBV19
J: TRBJ2-5
D: TRBD1
size: NA

CDR3: CASSPRKGSIPEAFF
DNA: TGTGCCAGCTCACCACGGAAGGGGTCGATCCCTGAAGCTTTCTTT
V: TRBV18
J: TRBJ1-1
D: NA
size: NA

CDR3: CASSGQLRYGYTF
DNA: TGTGCCAGCAGCGGACAGCTACGCTATGGCTACACCTTC
V: TRBV7-2
J: TRBJ1-2
D: NA
size: NA

CDR3: CASSETPYEQYF
DNA: TGCGCCAGCAGTGAGACCCCCTACGAGCAGTACTTC
V: TRBV10-2
J: TRBJ2-7
D: NA
size: NA

CDR3: CASSLAGGETQYF
DNA: TGTGCCAGCAGCCTAGCGGGGGGGGAGACCCAGTACTTC
V: TRBV3-1/TRBV3-2
J: TRBJ2-5
D: TRBD2
size: NA

CDR3: CASSHWQTGSEAFF
DNA: TGTGCCAGCTCCCACTGGCAGACAGGGTCTGAAGCTTTCTTT
V: TRBV11-2
J: TRBJ1-1
D: TRBD1
size: NA

CDR3: CAISGGVGNTEAFF
DNA: TGTGCCATCAGTGGTGGGGTTGGGAACACTGAAGCTTTCTTT
V: TRBV10-3
J: TRBJ1-1
D: NA
size: NA

CDR3: CATSRPGGHNEKLFF
DNA: TGTGCCACCAGCAGACCCGGTGGGCATAATGAAAAACTGTTTTTT
V: TRBV15
J: TRBJ1-4
D: NA
size: NA

CDR3: CASSHLIGSGANVLTF
DNA: TGCGCCAGCAGCCACCTCATTGGCTCTGGGGCCAACGTCCTGACTTTC
V: TRBV4-3
J: TRBJ2-6
D: NA
size: NA

CDR3: CASSQGRDSLKRGYGYTF
DNA: TGTGCCAGCAGCCAAGGCCGGGACAGTCTGAAGAGGGGCTATGGCTACACCTTC
V: TRBV3-1/TRBV3-2
J: TRBJ1-2
D: TRBD1
size: NA

CDR3: CASSPHKGVFSEQFF
DNA: TGTGCCAGCAGCCCACACAAGGGGGTTTTCAGTGAGCAGTTCTTC
V: TRBV5-6
J: TRBJ2-1
D: NA
size: NA

CDR3: CASSLAAGGAETQYF
DNA: TGTGCCAGCAGCTTAGCCGCCGGGGGGGCAGAGACCCAGTACTTC
V: TRBV7-9
J: TRBJ2-5
D: TRBD2
size: NA

CDR3: CASSLPGQGARGYTF
DNA: TGTGCCAGCAGCTTACCGGGACAGGGGGCAAGGGGCTACACCTTC
V: TRBV7-8
J: TRBJ1-2
D: TRBD1
size: NA

CDR3: CASSTTSYTDTQYF
DNA: TGTGCCAGCTCAACAACTAGCTATACAGATACGCAGTATTTT
V: TRBV18
J: TRBJ2-3
D: NA
size: NA

CDR3: CASSQAWGRGLYF
DNA: TGCGCCAGCAGCCAAGCGTGGGGTAGGGGTTTGTACTTC
V: TRBV4-3
J: TRBJ2-7
D: NA
size: NA

CDR3: CASSYFEGPAFF
DNA: TGTGCCAGCAGTTATTTTGAGGGGCCGGCTTTCTTT
V: TRBV6-5
J: TRBJ1-1
D: NA
size: NA

CDR3: CASSPSGSHQPQHF
DNA: TGTGCCAGCTCACCATCAGGTTCCCATCAGCCCCAGCATTTT
V: TRBV18
J: TRBJ1-5
D: NA
size: NA

CDR3: CAWSAVNTEAFF
DNA: TGTGCCTGGAGCGCGGTAAACACTGAAGCTTTCTTT
V: TRBV30
J: TRBJ1-1
D: NA
size: NA

CDR3: CASSDQAASGQTGELFF
DNA: TGTGCCAGCAGTGACCAAGCCGCTTCGGGGCAAACCGGGGAGCTGTTTTTT
V: TRBV6-4
J: TRBJ2-2
D: NA
size: many

CDR3: CASSGAGDTYEQYF
DNA: TGTGCCAGTAGTGGGGCAGGGGATACCTACGAGCAGTACTTC
V: TRBV19
J: TRBJ2-7
D: NA
size: NA

CDR3: CATSDPRTGQDTQYF
DNA: TGTGCCACCAGTGACCCTAGGACAGGTCAAGATACGCAGTATTTT
V: TRBV24-1
J: TRBJ2-3
D: TRBD1
size: NA

CDR3: CASRPTKNTEAFF
DNA: TGTGCCAGCAGACCGACGAAGAACACTGAAGCTTTCTTT
V: TRBV2
J: TRBJ1-1
D: NA
size: NA

CDR3: CASSVTVQTSTDTQYF
DNA: TGTGCCAGCAGCGTAACAGTGCAGACTAGCACAGATACGCAGTATTTT
V: TRBV9
J: TRBJ2-3
D: NA
size: NA

CDR3: CASSPFGNQPQHF
DNA: TGTGCCAGCAGTCCCTTTGGAAATCAGCCCCAGCATTTT
V: TRBV12-3/TRBV12-4
J: TRBJ1-5
D: NA
size: NA

CDR3: CASRVGSGYEQYF
DNA: TGTGCCAGTAGGGTGGGCAGCGGTTACGAGCAGTACTTC
V: TRBV19
J: TRBJ2-7
D: NA
size: NA

CDR3: CASSLTRGSRSNQPQHF
DNA: TGTGCCAGCAGCTTAACCAGGGGGAGCAGGAGCAATCAGCCCCAGCATTTT
V: TRBV7-8
J: TRBJ1-5
D: TRBD1
size: once

CDR3: CASSRLGFQGKAPGTFEQFF
DNA: TGTGCCAGCAGTCGTCTGGGCTTCCAGGGGAAAGCCCCAGGTACGTTTGAGCAGTTCTTC
V: TRBV28
J: TRBJ2-1
D: NA
size: NA

CDR3: CASMARGYGYTF
DNA: TGTGCCAGTATGGCCAGGGGCTATGGCTACACCTTC
V: TRBV19
J: TRBJ1-2
D: NA
size: NA

CDR3: CASSLGLSDTQYF
DNA: TGTGCCAGCAGCTTGGGACTTTCAGATACGCAGTATTTT
V: TRBV7-9
J: TRBJ2-3
D: NA
size: NA

CDR3: CASSRAGLKDTQYF
DNA: TGTGCCAGCAGCCGGGCGGGACTTAAAGATACGCAGTATTTT
V: TRBV5-8
J: TRBJ2-3
D: NA
size: NA

CDR3: CASIQGMGNQPQHF
DNA: TGTGCCAGTATCCAGGGTATGGGCAATCAGCCCCAGCATTTT
V: TRBV19
J: TRBJ1-5
D: NA
size: few

CDR3: CAWTRQNYGYTF
DNA: TGTGCCTGGACGCGGCAAAACTATGGCTACACCTTC
V: TRBV30
J: TRBJ1-2
D: NA
size: NA

CDR3: CASSSGGWTEAFF
DNA: TGTGCCAGTAGTTCCGGGGGGTGGACTGAAGCTTTCTTT
V: TRBV19
J: TRBJ1-1
D: NA
size: NA

CDR3: CASSLVQGSYNEQFF
DNA: TGTGCCAGCAGCTTAGTACAGGGCTCCTACAATGAGCAGTTCTTC
V: TRBV7-2
J: TRBJ2-1
D: NA
size: NA

CDR3: CASSLVQRGGRNTQYF
DNA: TGTGCCAGCAGCTTAGTTCAGCGGGGGGGCCGAAATACGCAGTATTTT
V: TRBV11-2
J: TRBJ2-3
D: TRBD2
size: NA

CDR3: CASSRSEGSATGRVRLFF
DNA: TGTGCCAGCAGTCGCTCCGAGGGCTCAGCTACTGGGAGGGTGAGGCTGTTTTTT
V: TRBV27
J: TRBJ1-4
D: NA
size: NA

CDR3: CASSEGRGLIADTQYF
DNA: TGTGCCAGCAGTGAAGGGAGGGGGCTGATCGCAGATACGCAGTATTTT
V: TRBV25-1
J: TRBJ2-3
D: NA
size: NA

CDR3: CASRPDRNSGNTIYF
DNA: TGTGCCAGCAGACCGGACAGAAACTCTGGAAACACCATATATTTT
V: TRBV28
J: TRBJ1-3
D: NA
size: NA

CDR3: CASSIVGVSETQYF
DNA: TGTGCCAGTAGTATCGTGGGGGTTTCAGAGACCCAGTACTTC
V: TRBV19
J: TRBJ2-5
D: NA
size: NA

CDR3: CASSPNRNTEAFF
DNA: TGTGCCAGCTCACCCAACAGGAACACTGAAGCTTTCTTT
V: TRBV18
J: TRBJ1-1
D: NA
size: NA

CDR3: CASSLAQETQYF
DNA: TGTGCCAGCAGCTTGGCCCAAGAGACCCAGTACTTC
V: TRBV5-4
J: TRBJ2-5
D: NA
size: NA

CDR3: CASSLRLSSYNEQFF
DNA: TGTGCCAGCAGCTTGAGGTTGAGCTCCTACAATGAGCAGTTCTTC
V: TRBV5-6
J: TRBJ2-1
D: NA
size: NA

CDR3: CASTPGTSGGQYF
DNA: TGTGCCAGCACGCCCGGGACTAGCGGGGGACAGTATTTT
V: TRBV7-2
J: TRBJ2-3
D: TRBD2
size: NA

CDR3: CASSPPGQGCHEQYF
DNA: TGCGCCAGCAGTCCGCCGGGACAGGGCTGCCACGAGCAGTACTTC
V: TRBV23-1
J: TRBJ2-7
D: TRBD1
size: few

CDR3: CASSTRQSNEQFF
DNA: TGCGCCAGCAGCACTAGACAGAGCAATGAGCAGTTCTTC
V: TRBV5-1
J: TRBJ2-1
D: NA
size: NA

CDR3: CASRGSGSPLHF
DNA: TGCGCCTCCCGGGGGTCCGGTTCACCCCTCCACTTT
V: TRBV4-1
J: TRBJ1-6
D: NA
size: once

CDR3: CASSLLRRGPSEQFF
DNA: TGCGCCAGCAGCCTCCTAAGGAGGGGACCCTCTGAGCAGTTCTTC
V: TRBV4-3
J: TRBJ2-1
D: NA
size: NA

CDR3: CASSQGGATDTQYF
DNA: TGTGCCAGCAGCCAAGGGGGGGCAACAGATACGCAGTATTTT
V: TRBV3-1/TRBV3-2
J: TRBJ2-3
D: NA
size: NA

CDR3: CASSGLAGDRGEQYF
DNA: TGTGCCAGCAGTGGTCTAGCGGGGGACCGCGGGGAGCAGTACTTC
V: TRBV27
J: TRBJ2-7
D: TRBD2
size: NA

CDR3: CASGFDSSYEQYF
DNA: TGTGCTAGTGGTTTTGACAGCTCCTACGAGCAGTACTTC
V: TRBV12-5
J: TRBJ2-7
D: NA
size: NA

CDR3: CASILGCEQYF
DNA: NA
V: TRBV5-1
J: TRBJ2-7
D: NA
size: NA